The present T cell receptor (beta chain) was sequenced within a study of T cells in localized non-small cell lung cancer. Study-level points and caveats: Maximal T cell clonality occurred in uninvolved adjacent lung, with tumor ranking below it. Among blood samples, higher T cell density accompanied longer overall survival. Median detection of top 100 tumor clones in adjacent lung was around 60 clones. Tumor samples were not multi-region, leaving intratumor heterogeneity unexcluded.

As to this clone: The target antigen is unknown.

Here immunoSEQ multiplex PCR was the method, and the copy in TCRdb shows in-frame clones only, minus some. The sample yields about 13,000 clones, about 82% seen once. There are 16 residues in the CDR3. The V end was cut by 4 bases, the J end by 4 bases, with 17 bases between. The germline CDR1 and CDR2 sequences are MNHNS and SASEGT. The sequenced sample was peripheral blood, obtained before any cancer treatment. J is TRBJ1-5 and V is TRBV6-1; D perhaps matches TRBD1 (6 bases). The clonotype was recovered from a male donor aged 60 or over with stage III lung adenocarcinoma. This CDR3 reads CASSAPGHQLNQPQHF. CDR3 DNA: TGTGCCAGCAGTGCCCCGGGACACCAGTTGAATCAGCCCCAGCATTTT.